This T cell receptor beta chain was obtained from a study of vaccination effects on CD4 cells after COVID-19 (dated by TCRdb to between 2022 and 2023). Describing the broader study: Across the study, the median time from the second dose to post-vaccine sampling was 72 days (range 14 to 241). The study compared SARS-CoV-2 spike-specific CD4+ TCR repertoires before and after mRNA vaccination in COVID-19 convalescent patients and infection-naive vaccine recipients. The full study included 9 to 10 COVID-19 convalescent patients and several SARS-CoV-2-naive healthy vaccine recipients. Cultures from other donors in the study were sequenced using the Oncomine TCR Beta short-read assay on an Illumina iSeq 100. General study outcomes and caveats: Both infection-induced and vaccine-induced clones contracted markedly at late post-vaccination timepoints, which is consistent with waning T cell responses. In healthy vaccine recipients, vaccine-induced clones were almost all SARS-CoV-2 mono-reactive, with only 1 of 255 cross-reactive with common cold coronaviruses. The study was limited by a small number of convalescent patients and lacked early post-infection timepoints.

Note on this clone: Its antigen remains undetermined. The input lacks base qualities; no much larger clone sits a single base away.

Library preparation used the immunoSEQ multiplex PCR assay. DNA from the cultured and isolated CD4+ T cells underwent TCR beta CDR3 sequencing. In the source study's methods: Non-productive TCR sequences were removed, reads were trimmed to the CDR3 region, and CDR3s of at least 7 amino acids were retained. Antigen-specific clonotypes were identified using the MANAFEST web app by comparison of expansion in peptide wells against reference cultures. For clones to be considered positive, expansion at FDR<0.05 versus reference and all other wells, an odds ratio above 5, and a frequency above 0.1% in two replicate wells were required. A clonotype was defined as cross-reactive if the clonotype was significantly expanded both in SARS-CoV-2 spike wells and in at least one common cold coronavirus spike condition. CDR3 similarity was assessed by Levenshtein distance with the stringdist R package, and unrooted trees were built with ape in R 3.6.1. In its TCRdb copy, this immuneACCESS table keeps in-frame sequences only and misses some clones. Where compared with another copy, unresolved V genes explain less than half of these, and the others have no known cause. V and J calls and clone size are given by that table; D and trimming were obtained from the DNA. For this sample there are tens of thousands of clones; 55% to 85% appear just once. The ten largest clones add up to around 1.3% of the sample.

To identify antigen-specific CD4+ T cell clonotypes by their expansion, the ViraFEST assay first stimulated PBMC with viral peptide pools and then applied TCR sequencing. After about 10 days of culture, CD4+ T cells were isolated with the EasySep CD4+ T cell isolation kit. Two doses of either the BNT162b2 or the mRNA-1273 mRNA SARS-CoV-2 vaccine were administered to participants. Healthy vaccine recipients had no prior SARS-CoV-2 infection, confirmed by negative nucleocapsid antibodies before and after vaccination. Some 2 million PBMC per well were cultured in IMDM with about 5% human AB serum, 8.5 to 10 IU/ml IL-2 and gentamicin, plus 10 ug/ml peptides. On days 3 and 7, half of the culture medium was replaced with fresh IL-2-containing medium. Unless noted otherwise, every peptide stimulation condition was grown in triplicate wells. Using Ficoll-Paque Plus gradient centrifugation, PBMC were separated from whole blood and then either used fresh or cryopreserved at -140C. The overlapping peptide pools covered the spike proteins of SARS-CoV-2 and of the common cold coronaviruses HCoV-NL63, HCoV-OC43 and HCoV-229E. The QIAamp micro DNA kit was used to extract genomic DNA from the cultured CD4+ T cells.

V loses 3 bases at its end and J loses 9 bases; junction bases beyond the gene matches: 6. The germline V gene (reference sequence) sets CDR1 to PRHDT and CDR2 to FYEKMQ. From the cysteine up to the phenylalanine, the CDR3 has a length of 15 residues. Only the CDR3 DNA stays, 45 bases, in frame from base 1. This TCR came from a human donor who received a COVID-19 vaccine. The sample consisted of CD4+ T cells from PBMCs cultured with HCoV-229E spike peptides, taken after COVID-19 vaccination. This specimen's cell subset or site label, per the study, means: HCoV-229E spike overlapping peptide pool stimulation. The sequence is built from TRBV13 and TRBJ1-6; 9 of the junction bases match TRBD1. The DNA reads TGTGCCAGCAGCTTTACAGGGGGCGTCGGTTCACCCCTCCACTTT. Translated, this gives CASSFTGGVGSPLHF.